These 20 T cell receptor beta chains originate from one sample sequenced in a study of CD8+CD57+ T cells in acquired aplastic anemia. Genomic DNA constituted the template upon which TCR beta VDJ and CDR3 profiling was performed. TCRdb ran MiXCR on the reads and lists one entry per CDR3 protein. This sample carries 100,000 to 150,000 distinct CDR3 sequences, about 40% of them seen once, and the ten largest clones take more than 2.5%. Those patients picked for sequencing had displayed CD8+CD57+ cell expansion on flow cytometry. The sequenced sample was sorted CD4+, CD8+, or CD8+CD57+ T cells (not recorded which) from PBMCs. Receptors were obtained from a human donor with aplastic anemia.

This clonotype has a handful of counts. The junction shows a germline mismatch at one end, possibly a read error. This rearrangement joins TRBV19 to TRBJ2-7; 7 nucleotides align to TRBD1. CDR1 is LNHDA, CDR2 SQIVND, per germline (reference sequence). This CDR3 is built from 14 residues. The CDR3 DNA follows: TGCGCCAGCAGCCGTACAGGGGACTCCTACGAGCAGTACTTC. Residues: CASSRTGDSYEQYF.

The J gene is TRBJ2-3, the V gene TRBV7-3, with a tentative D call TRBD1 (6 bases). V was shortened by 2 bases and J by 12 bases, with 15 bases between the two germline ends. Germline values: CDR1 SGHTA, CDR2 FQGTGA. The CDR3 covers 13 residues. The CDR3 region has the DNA TGTGCCAGCAGCTTAGTTATGGGACACGCTCAGTATTTT. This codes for CASSLVMGHAQYF. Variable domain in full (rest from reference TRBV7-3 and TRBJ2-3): GAGVSQTPSNKVTEKGKYVELRCDPISGHTALYWYRQSLGQGPEFLIYFQGTGAADDSGLPNDRFFAVRPEGSVSTLKIQRTERGDSAVYLCASSLVMGHAQYFGPGTRLTVL.

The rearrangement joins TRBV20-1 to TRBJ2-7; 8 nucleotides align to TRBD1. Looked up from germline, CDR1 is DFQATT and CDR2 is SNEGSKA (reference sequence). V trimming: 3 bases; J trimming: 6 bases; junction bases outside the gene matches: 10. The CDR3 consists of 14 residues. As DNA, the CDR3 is TGCAGTGCTAGTCTCCCGGACAGGGACGGCGAGCAGTACTTC. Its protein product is CSASLPDRDGEQYF.

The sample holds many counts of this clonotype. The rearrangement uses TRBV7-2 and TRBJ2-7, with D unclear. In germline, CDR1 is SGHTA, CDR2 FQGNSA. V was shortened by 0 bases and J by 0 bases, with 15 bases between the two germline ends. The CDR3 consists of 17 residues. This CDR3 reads CASSLAPNRRSSYEQYF. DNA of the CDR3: TGTGCCAGCAGCTTAGCGCCCAACCGGAGAAGCTCCTACGAGCAGTACTTC.

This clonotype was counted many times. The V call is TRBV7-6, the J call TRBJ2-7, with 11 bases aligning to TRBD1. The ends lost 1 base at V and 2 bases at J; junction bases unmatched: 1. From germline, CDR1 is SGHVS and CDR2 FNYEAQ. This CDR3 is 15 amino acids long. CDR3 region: CASSLGDRGTYEQYF. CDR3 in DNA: TGTGCCAGCAGCTTAGGGGACAGGGGGACCTACGAGCAGTACTTC.

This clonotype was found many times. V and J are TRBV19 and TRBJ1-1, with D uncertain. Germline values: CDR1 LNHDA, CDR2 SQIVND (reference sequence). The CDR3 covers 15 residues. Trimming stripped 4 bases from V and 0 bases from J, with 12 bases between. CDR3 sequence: CASSTRTRMNTEAFF. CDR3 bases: TGTGCCAGTAGTACAAGGACGCGGATGAACACTGAAGCTTTCTTT.

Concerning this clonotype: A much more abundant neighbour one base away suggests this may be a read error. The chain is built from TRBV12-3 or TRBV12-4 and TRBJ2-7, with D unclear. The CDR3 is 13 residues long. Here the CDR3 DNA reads TGTGCCGGCAGCCTAACTCAAGGGCTCGAGCAGTACTTC. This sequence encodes CAGSLTQGLEQYF.

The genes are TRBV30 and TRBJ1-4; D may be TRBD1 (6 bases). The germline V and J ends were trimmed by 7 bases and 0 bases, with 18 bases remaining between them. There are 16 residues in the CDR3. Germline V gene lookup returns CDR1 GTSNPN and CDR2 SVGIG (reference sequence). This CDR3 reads CASSWGQFATNEKLFF. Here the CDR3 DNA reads TGTGCCTCCAGTTGGGGGCAGTTTGCAACTAATGAAAAACTGTTTTTT.

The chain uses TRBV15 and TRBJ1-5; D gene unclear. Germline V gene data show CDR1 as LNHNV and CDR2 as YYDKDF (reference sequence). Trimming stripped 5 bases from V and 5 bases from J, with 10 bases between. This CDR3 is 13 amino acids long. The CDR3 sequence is CATSRAGYQPQHF. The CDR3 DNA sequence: TGTGCCACCAGCCGGGCGGGTTATCAGCCCCAGCATTTT.

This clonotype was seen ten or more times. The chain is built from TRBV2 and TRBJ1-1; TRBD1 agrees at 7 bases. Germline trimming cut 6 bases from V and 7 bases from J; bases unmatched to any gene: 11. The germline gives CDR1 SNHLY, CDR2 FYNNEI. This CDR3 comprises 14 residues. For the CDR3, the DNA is TGTGCCAGCAGGGTCGACAGGGCGGGACGTGAAGCTTTCTTT. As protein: CASRVDRAGREAFF. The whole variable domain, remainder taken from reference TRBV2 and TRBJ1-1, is EPEVTQTPSHQVTQMGQEVILRCVPISNHLYFYWYRQILGQKVEFLVSFYNNEISEKSEIFDDQFSVERPDGSNFTLKIRSTKLEDSAMYFCASRVDRAGREAFFGQGTRLTVV.

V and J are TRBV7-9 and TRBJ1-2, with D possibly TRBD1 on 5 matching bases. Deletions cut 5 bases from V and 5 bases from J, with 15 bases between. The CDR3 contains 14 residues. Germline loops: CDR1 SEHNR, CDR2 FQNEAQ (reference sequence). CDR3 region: CASSLRGESYGYTF. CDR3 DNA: TGTGCCAGCAGCCTGAGGGGCGAGTCATATGGCTACACCTTC.

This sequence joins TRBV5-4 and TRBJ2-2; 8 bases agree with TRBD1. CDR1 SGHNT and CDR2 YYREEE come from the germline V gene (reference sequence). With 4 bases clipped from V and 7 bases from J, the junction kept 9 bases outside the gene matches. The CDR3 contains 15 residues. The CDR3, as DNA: TGTGCCAGCAGCCCGTCCCAGGGGGCTGGCGGGGAGCTGTTTTTT. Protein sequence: CASSPSQGAGGELFF.

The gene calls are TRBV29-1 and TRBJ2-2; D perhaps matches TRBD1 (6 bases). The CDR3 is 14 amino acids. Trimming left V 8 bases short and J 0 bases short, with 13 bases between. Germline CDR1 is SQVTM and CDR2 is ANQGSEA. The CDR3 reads CSNQRGSNTGELFF. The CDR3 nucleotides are TGCAGCAACCAGAGGGGGTCGAACACCGGGGAGCTGTTTTTT.

CDR3 coding DNA: TGCAGCGTTGGTGGGGGAGTGTCCTACGAGCAGTACTTC. Translation: CSVGGGVSYEQYF. This chain links TRBV29-1 with TRBJ2-7; D might be TRBD1 or TRBD2, each matching 5 bases. Germline V gene data show CDR1 as SQVTM and CDR2 as ANQGSEA. The V and J ends lost 4 bases and 1 base respectively, with 11 bases between them. This CDR3 is built from 13 residues.

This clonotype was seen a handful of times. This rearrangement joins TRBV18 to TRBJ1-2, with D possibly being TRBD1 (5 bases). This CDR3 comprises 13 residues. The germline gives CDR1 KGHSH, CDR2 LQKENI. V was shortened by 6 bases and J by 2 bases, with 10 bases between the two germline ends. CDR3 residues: CASSTGQNYGYTF. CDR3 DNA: TGTGCCAGCTCGACGGGGCAGAACTATGGCTACACCTTC.

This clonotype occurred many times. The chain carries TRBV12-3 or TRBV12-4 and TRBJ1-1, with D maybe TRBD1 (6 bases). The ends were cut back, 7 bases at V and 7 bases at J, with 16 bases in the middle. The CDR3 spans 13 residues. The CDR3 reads CASIQGSGGEAFF. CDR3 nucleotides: TGTGCCAGCATACAGGGTTCCGGGGGTGAAGCTTTCTTT.

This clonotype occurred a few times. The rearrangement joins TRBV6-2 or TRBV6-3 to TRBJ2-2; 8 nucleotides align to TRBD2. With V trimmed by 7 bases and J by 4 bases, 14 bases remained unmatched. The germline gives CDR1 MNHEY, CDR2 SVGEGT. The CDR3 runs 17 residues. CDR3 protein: CASTLTRAGGITGELFF. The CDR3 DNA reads TGTGCCAGCACCCTAACAAGGGCGGGGGGTATCACCGGGGAGCTGTTTTTT.

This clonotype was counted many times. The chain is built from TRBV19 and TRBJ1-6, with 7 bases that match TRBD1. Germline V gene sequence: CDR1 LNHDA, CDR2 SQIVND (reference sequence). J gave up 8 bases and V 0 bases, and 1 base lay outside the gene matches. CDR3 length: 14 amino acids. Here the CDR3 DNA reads TGTGCCAGTAGTATAGACAGGGGGTATTCACCCCTCCACTTT. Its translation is CASSIDRGYSPLHF.

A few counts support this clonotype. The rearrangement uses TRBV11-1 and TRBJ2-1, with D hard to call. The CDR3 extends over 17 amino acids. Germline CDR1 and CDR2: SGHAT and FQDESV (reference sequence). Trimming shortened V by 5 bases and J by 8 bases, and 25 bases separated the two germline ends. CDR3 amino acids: CASSLEISPDRSHEQFF. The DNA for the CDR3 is TGTGCCAGCAGCCTAGAGATTAGCCCCGATAGGAGTCATGAGCAGTTCTTC.

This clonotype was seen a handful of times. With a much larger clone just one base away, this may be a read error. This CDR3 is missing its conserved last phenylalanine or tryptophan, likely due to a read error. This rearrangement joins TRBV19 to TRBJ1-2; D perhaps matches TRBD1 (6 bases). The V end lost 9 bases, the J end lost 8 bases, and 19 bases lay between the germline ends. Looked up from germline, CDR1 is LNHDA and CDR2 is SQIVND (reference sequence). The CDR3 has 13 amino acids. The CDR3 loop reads CASRDIGFGGYTL. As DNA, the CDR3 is TGTGCCAGCAGGGACATCGGTTTCGGGGGCTACACCCTC.